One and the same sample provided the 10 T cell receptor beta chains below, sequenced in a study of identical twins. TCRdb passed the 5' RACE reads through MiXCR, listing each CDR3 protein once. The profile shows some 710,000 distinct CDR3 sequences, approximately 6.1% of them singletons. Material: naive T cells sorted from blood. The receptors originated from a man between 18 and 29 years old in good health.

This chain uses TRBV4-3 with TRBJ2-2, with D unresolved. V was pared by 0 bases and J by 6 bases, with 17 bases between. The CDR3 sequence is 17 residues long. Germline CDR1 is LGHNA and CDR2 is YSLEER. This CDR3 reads CASSQEKGLRGAGELFF. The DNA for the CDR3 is TGCGCCAGCAGCCAAGAAAAGGGCCTACGAGGAGCCGGGGAGCTGTTTTTT.

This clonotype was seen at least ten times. The CDR3 is CSAAGTSGIYEQYF. The DNA of the CDR3 is TGCAGTGCCGCCGGGACTAGCGGGATCTACGAGCAGTACTTC. The V and J genes are TRBV20-1 and TRBJ2-7; TRBD2 matches at 13 bases. V trimming: 6 bases; J trimming: 3 bases; junction bases outside the gene matches: 5. The CDR3 loop spans 14 amino acids. Germline values: CDR1 DFQATT, CDR2 SNEGSKA (reference sequence).

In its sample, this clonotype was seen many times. The CDR3 loop is CSGSAGQGYGYTF. DNA of the CDR3: TGCAGCGGGTCGGCGGGGCAGGGGTATGGCTACACCTTC. The chain combines TRBV29-1 with TRBJ1-2; D may be TRBD1 (6 bases). Germline CDR1 and CDR2: SQVTM and ANQGSEA. The CDR3 covers 13 residues. The V end lost 7 bases, the J end lost 5 bases, and 17 bases lay between the germline ends.

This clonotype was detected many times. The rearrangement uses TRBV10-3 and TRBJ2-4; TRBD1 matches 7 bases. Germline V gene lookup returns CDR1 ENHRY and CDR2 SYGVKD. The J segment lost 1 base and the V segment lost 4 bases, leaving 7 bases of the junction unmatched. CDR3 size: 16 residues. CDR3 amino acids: CAISGEGGAAKNIQYF. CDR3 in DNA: TGTGCCATCAGTGGTGAAGGGGGCGCCGCCAAAAACATTCAGTACTTC.

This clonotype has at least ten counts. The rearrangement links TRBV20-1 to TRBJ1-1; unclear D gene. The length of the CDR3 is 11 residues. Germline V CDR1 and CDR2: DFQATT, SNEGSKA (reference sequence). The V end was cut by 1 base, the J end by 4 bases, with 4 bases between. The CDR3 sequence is CSARVGTEAFF. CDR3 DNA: TGCAGTGCTAGAGTTGGCACTGAAGCTTTCTTT.

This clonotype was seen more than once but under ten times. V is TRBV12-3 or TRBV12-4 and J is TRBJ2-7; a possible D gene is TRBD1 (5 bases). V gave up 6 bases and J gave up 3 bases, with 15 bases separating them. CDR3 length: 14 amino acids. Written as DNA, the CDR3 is TGTGCCAGCAGCCCTAGGGGTAGGCTCTACGAGCAGTACTTC. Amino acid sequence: CASSPRGRLYEQYF.

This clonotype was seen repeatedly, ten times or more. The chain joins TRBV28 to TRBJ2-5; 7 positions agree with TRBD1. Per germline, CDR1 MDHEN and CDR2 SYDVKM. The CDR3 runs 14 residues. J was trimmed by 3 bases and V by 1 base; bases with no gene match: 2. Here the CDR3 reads CASSLSDREETQYF. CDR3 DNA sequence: TGTGCCAGCAGTTTATCCGACAGGGAAGAGACCCAGTACTTC.

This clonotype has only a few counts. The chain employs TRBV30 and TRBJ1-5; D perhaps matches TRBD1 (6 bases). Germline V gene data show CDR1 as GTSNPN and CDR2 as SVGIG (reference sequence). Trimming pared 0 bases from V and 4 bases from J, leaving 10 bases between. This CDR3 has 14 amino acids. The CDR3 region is CAWSVGGGNQPQHF. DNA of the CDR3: TGTGCCTGGAGTGTAGGGGGGGGTAATCAGCCCCAGCATTTT.

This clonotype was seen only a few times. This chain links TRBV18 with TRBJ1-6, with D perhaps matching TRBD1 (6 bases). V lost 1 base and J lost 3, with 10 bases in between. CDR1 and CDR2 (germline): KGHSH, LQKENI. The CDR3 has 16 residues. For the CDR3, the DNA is TGTGCCAGCTCACCACTGGACAGAAACTATAATTCACCCCTCCACTTT. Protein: CASSPLDRNYNSPLHF.

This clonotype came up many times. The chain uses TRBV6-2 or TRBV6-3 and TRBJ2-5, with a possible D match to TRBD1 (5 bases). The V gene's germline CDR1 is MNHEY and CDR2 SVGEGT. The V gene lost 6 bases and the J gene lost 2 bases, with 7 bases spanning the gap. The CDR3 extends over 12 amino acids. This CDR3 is CASRRQQETQYF. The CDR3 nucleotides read TGTGCCAGCAGACGACAGCAAGAGACCCAGTACTTC.